This T cell receptor beta chain was identified in a study of monozygotic twins with inflammatory bowel disease (dated by TCRdb to between 2018 and 2021). At the level of the whole study: In total, 28 monozygotic twin pairs made up the full study: 19 Danish pairs, all IBD-discordant, plus nine German pairs, of which four were IBD-concordant and five were IBD-discordant. Within discordant pairs, disease-associated traits were sought mainly by comparing IBD patients with their genetically identical healthy co-twins. Each individual had, on average, about 151 000 unique TCRalpha sequences and 181 000 unique TCRbeta sequences available for analysis.

With regard to this clonotype: Which antigen it targets is not known.

Points the paper makes about the study in general: No single strong signal or clonotype linked to IBD turned up in the results, so the idea that one exists was not supported. Because patients were on differing immunosuppressive treatments, the repertoires may have picked up extra background noise and inter-individual variability. Fewer clonotypes were shared with other individuals by IBD patients than by healthy twins, most markedly in patients showing signs of disease activity. Concordant and discordant twins showed no difference in repertoire similarity, possibly because of limited statistical power. The analysis was unable to tell apart different T cell subtypes. IBD patients had lower TCRbeta repertoire diversity, measured by the inverse Simpson index, than their healthy co-twins.

From each donor, a roughly 2.3 ml peripheral blood sample was drawn into PAXgene tubes and stored at -80 degrees C. Without T cell sorting, total RNA was isolated from whole blood using the PAXgene blood miRNA kit on an automated QIAcube. Peripheral blood from monozygotic twin pairs, either concordant or discordant for inflammatory bowel disease, underwent deep TCRalpha and TCRbeta repertoire profiling that used unique molecular barcoding. Smoking habits were recorded for all twin pairs, with individuals classified as current, former or never smokers. The CDR3 runs 14 amino acids, cysteine and phenylalanine included. The record lacks a DNA sequence. Sequences SGHRS (CDR1) and YFSETQ (CDR2) are obtained from the germline V gene. The method was 5' RACE. For each TCR library, 3,000 to 3,500 ng of total RNA was used. For each sample, cDNA was synthesized in eight separate reactions using SMARTScribe reverse transcriptase. During cDNA synthesis, template switching introduced unique molecular identifiers that contained a 6-nucleotide sample barcode. TCRalpha and TCRbeta cDNA was amplified by two nested PCRs of about 15 and 9 cycles, with bead purification after each PCR. Before amplification, the cDNA was treated with uracil DNA-glycosylase and purified using the QIAquick PCR purification kit. In the second PCR, Illumina TruSeq-compatible adapters and sample-specific barcodes were added. TapeStation and Qubit were used to check library quality and concentration, and approximately 5.5 ng of each library went into the pool. Sequencing of the pooled libraries was done on an Illumina HiSeq2500 single-index Rapid Run using custom sequencing primers and 2 x 100 bp reads. Regarding the original processing steps: UMI-based consensus assembly with MiGEC version 1.2.6 was used to correct PCR and sequencing errors. MiXCR version 2.1.1 handled V(D)J alignment, clonotype assembly and CDR3 extraction. To normalise gene usage, clonotype sharing and MAIT/NKT TCR abundance, the top 1000, 10 000 and 20 000 clonotypes in each sample were analysed. Diversity was computed as the inverse Simpson index with the vegan R package after downsampling to 27 000 UMIs. Paired Mann-Whitney U tests were applied to discordant twin pairs, with Benjamini-Hochberg correction for multiple testing. TCRdb reprocessed the reads, and each CDR3 protein sequence is entered once, without DNA. These V and J calls originate from TCRdb's pipeline instead of the authors' own analysis. The table for this sample records approximately 300,000 distinct CDR3 sequences. The ten largest clones take up more than 4.5% of the sample.

The sample consisted of blood. The receptor chain draws on TRBV5-1 and TRBJ1-5. This TCR derives from a human donor with ulcerative colitis or Crohn's disease, or a healthy co-twin of an affected twin (not recorded which). The CDR3 reads CASSLGQSNQPQHF.